What follows describes a single T cell receptor (beta chain). The CDR3 spans 16 residues. Germline V gene data show CDR1 as MGHRA and CDR2 as YSYEKL. Deletions cut 3 bases from V and 0 bases from J, with 15 bases between. This specimen belongs to a study of blood T cell repertoires in COVID-19. The wider study: The study drew acute and convalescent COVID-19 samples from the United States, Italy and Spain.

Profiled with immunoSEQ multiplex PCR; TCRdb holds only in-frame clones, not every one. The sample holds fewer than 400,000 clones, about nine tenths seen once. The source material was PBMCs or T cells enriched from blood (not recorded which). This clonotype was obtained from a man aged 55 to 69 who had recovered from COVID-19. The chain carries TRBV4-1 and TRBJ2-7, with D maybe TRBD2 (6 bases). This chain's CDR3 is CASSHLSGYYSYEQYF. As DNA, the CDR3 is TGCGCCAGCAGCCATCTTAGCGGATATTACTCCTACGAGCAGTACTTC.